The 25 T cell receptor beta chains below were found in one sample sequenced in a study of OX40 agonist ivuxolimab in advanced cancers. Method: immunoSEQ multiplex PCR; TCRdb's copy keeps in-frame clones and lacks some. Of 62,000 or so clones listed, 84% are singletons. The sequencing here drew on CD4+ or CD8+ T cells sorted from blood, taken in a trial of the OX40 agonist ivuxolimab. The receptor set was obtained from an adult with an advanced solid tumor such as melanoma, head and neck, liver or kidney cancer.

This clone was seen only a few times. V usage is TRBV4-1 and J usage is TRBJ2-3; D might be TRBD1 or TRBD2, each matching 6 bases. This CDR3 has 17 residues. V dropped 0 bases and J dropped 0 bases, with 13 bases sitting between them. Germline V lookup: CDR1 MGHRA, CDR2 YSYEKL. The CDR3 DNA reads as TGCGCCAGCAGCCAAGATAGAACAGGGAGGAGCACAGATACGCAGTATTTT. Amino acid sequence: CASSQDRTGRSTDTQYF.

The V call is TRBV5-1, the J call TRBJ2-3; 7 nucleotides align to TRBD2. The CDR3 is 16 residues long. The V segment lost 2 bases and the J segment 2 bases; nucleotides outside the gene matches: 8. Germline-derived CDR1 and CDR2 are SGHRS and YFSETQ. DNA for the CDR3: TGCGCCAGCAGCTTCGGAGGGAGGGCCAACACAGATACGCAGTATTTT. Translation gives CASSFGGRANTDTQYF.

The V gene is TRBV7-2, the J gene TRBJ1-1; TRBD1 is a possible D gene (5 bases). The V end lost 2 bases, the J end lost 13 bases, and 14 bases lay between the germline ends. Germline CDR1 is SGHTA and CDR2 is FQGNSA. This CDR3 has 12 amino acids. This CDR3 reads CASSLRGGRHFF. The CDR3 coding sequence is TGTGCCAGCAGCTTACGTGGGGGACGGCATTTCTTT. The variable domain in full, completed from reference TRBV7-2 and TRBJ1-1, reads GAGVSQSPSNKVTEKGKDVELRCDPISGHTALYWYRQSLGQGLEFLIYFQGNSAPDKSGLPSDRFSAERTGGSVSTLTIQRTQQEDSAVYLCASSLRGGRHFFGQGTRLTVV.

The chain carries TRBV29-1 and TRBJ1-5; D remains ambiguous. V was clipped by 0 bases and J by 5 bases, with 11 bases between them. CDR1 and CDR2 from the germline V gene are SQVTM and ANQGSEA. This CDR3 is built from 14 residues. This CDR3 reads CSVEEDEGHQPQHF. CDR3 nucleotide sequence: TGCAGCGTTGAAGAGGACGAGGGTCATCAGCCCCAGCATTTT.

CDR3 in amino acids: CASSLRGGTEAFF. CDR3 sequence (DNA): TGTGCCAGCAGCTTACGGGGCGGGACTGAAGCTTTCTTT. This chain uses TRBV7-2 with TRBJ1-1; tentative D call: TRBD1 (5 bases). This CDR3 has 13 residues. V was trimmed by 2 bases and J by 5 bases, leaving 9 bases between them. CDR1 SGHTA and CDR2 FQGNSA come from the germline V gene.

The rearrangement links TRBV11-2 to TRBJ2-7; 9 nucleotides align to TRBD1. There are 14 residues in the CDR3. V dropped 1 base and J dropped 4; count of bases not matched to a gene: 2. Germline CDR1 reads SGHAT; CDR2 reads FQNNGV. The CDR3 DNA is TGTGCCAGCAGCTTAGGGACAGGGGCTTACGAGCAGTACTTC. It translates to CASSLGTGAYEQYF.

The chain couples TRBV5-4 to TRBJ1-5; TRBD1 matches 9 bases. CDR3 length: 14 amino acids. Germline V gene sequence: CDR1 SGHNT, CDR2 YYREEE (reference sequence). Trimming cost V 4 bases and J 6 bases; bases outside gene matches: 5. As DNA, the CDR3 is TGTGCCAGCAGCCAAGGGACAGGGCTTCAGCCCCAGCATTTT. Translated, it gives CASSQGTGLQPQHF. Using reference TRBV5-4 and TRBJ1-5 for the parts outside the CDR3, the full variable domain is ETGVTQSPTHLIKTRGQQVTLRCSSQSGHNTVSWYQQALGQGPQFIFQYYREEENGRGNFPPRFSGLQFPNYSSELNVNALELDDSALYLCASSQGTGLQPQHFGDGTRLSIL.

As concerns this clone: Since a much larger clone is just one base distant, this may be a read error. The rearrangement joins TRBV5-6 to TRBJ2-7; D gene unclear. With 0 bases removed from V and 0 bases from J, the gap between germline ends came to 7 bases. This CDR3 has 14 residues. In germline, CDR1 is SGHDT, CDR2 YYEEEE. The DNA of the CDR3 is TGTGCCAGCAGCTTGGGACGGTTCTCCTACGAGCAGTACTTC. Protein product: CASSLGRFSYEQYF.

The V gene is TRBV27, the J gene TRBJ1-3; D gene ambiguous. The germline V gene has CDR1 MNHEY and CDR2 SMNVEV (reference sequence). The CDR3 covers 15 residues. V lost 3 bases and J lost 0, with 9 bases in between. The CDR3 DNA reads as TGTGCCAGCAGTTTCAGCCCAAGCTCTGGAAACACCATATATTTT. Translated: CASSFSPSSGNTIYF.

The chain employs TRBV5-5 and TRBJ1-4, with D possibly matching TRBD1 (5 bases). The V end lost 5 bases, the J end lost 6 bases, and 14 bases lay between the germline ends. There are 14 residues in the CDR3. The germline gives CDR1 SGHKS, CDR2 YYEKEE (reference sequence). CDR3 amino acids: CASRRDGIHEKLFF. The DNA for the CDR3 is TGTGCCAGCAGAAGGGACGGAATTCATGAAAAACTGTTTTTT.

This clone has more than one count but fewer than ten. The chain is built from TRBV6-5 and TRBJ1-4, with TRBD1 as a possible D gene (5 bases). Germline values: CDR1 MNHEY, CDR2 SVGAGI. The CDR3 extends over 16 amino acids. V lost 4 bases and J lost 5, with 17 bases in between. CDR3 nucleotide sequence: TGTGCCAGCAGTTCCAATCCCGGGACTGGGAATGAAAAACTGTTTTTT. As protein: CASSSNPGTGNEKLFF.

With respect to this clone: Other DNA sequences in the same sample also yield this CDR3. The gene calls are TRBV9 and TRBJ2-3; D may be TRBD2 (6 bases). The CDR3 runs 14 residues. Trimming shortened V by 3 bases and J by 6 bases, and 14 bases separated the two germline ends. Per the germline V gene, CDR1 is SGDLS and CDR2 is YYNGEE. In DNA form, the CDR3 reads TGTGCCAGCAGCGCCATCTCGGGGACTGATACGCAGTATTTT. Its protein product is CASSAISGTDTQYF.

The CDR3 DNA follows: TGTGCCAGCAGCTTAGCCCCAGCGACAGGTTCCTACGAGCAGTACTTC. Translation gives CASSLAPATGSYEQYF. This rearrangement joins TRBV7-8 to TRBJ2-7, with a possible D match to TRBD1 (6 bases). V was pared by 0 bases and J by 1 base, with 13 bases between. From germline, CDR1 is SGHVS and CDR2 FQNEAQ. The CDR3 consists of 16 residues.

This chain uses TRBV7-3 with TRBJ2-2; no reliable D call. CDR1 SGHTA and CDR2 FQGTGA come from the germline V gene. The CDR3 has 12 residues. Trimming shortened V by 4 bases and J by 1 base, and 1 base separated the two germline ends. The CDR3 loop is CASSWNTGELFF. For the CDR3, the DNA is TGTGCCAGCAGCTGGAACACCGGGGAGCTGTTTTTT.

This clone was counted a few times. The DNA of the CDR3 is TGCGCCAGCACCTCCGGGACCGCAGGATCACCCCTCCACTTT. This codes for CASTSGTAGSPLHF. The chain carries TRBV5-1 and TRBJ1-6; TRBD1 is a possible D gene (5 bases). The CDR3 runs 14 residues. Per germline, CDR1 SGHRS and CDR2 YFSETQ. V was trimmed by 6 bases and J by 10 bases, leaving 17 bases between them.

This clone appeared once. V is TRBV2 and J is TRBJ2-2; TRBD1 matches 7 bases. The CDR3 loop spans 14 amino acids. V shed 8 bases and J 2 bases; nucleotides not matched to a gene: 5. Germline V lookup: CDR1 SNHLY, CDR2 FYNNEI. This chain's CDR3 is CASYRDRNTGELFF. For the CDR3, the DNA is TGTGCCAGCTACCGGGACAGAAACACCGGGGAGCTGTTTTTT.

With regard to this clone: An end of the junction differs from the germline gene, which may be a read error. This chain joins TRBV5-1 and TRBJ1-2, with unresolved D. In germline, CDR1 is SGHRS, CDR2 YFSETQ. The CDR3 is 13 residues long. This CDR3 is CAGSLGENHGYTF. In nucleotides, the CDR3 is TGCGCCGGCAGCTTGGGAGAAAACCATGGCTACACCTTC.

This chain uses TRBV19 with TRBJ1-1; D is uncertain. Germline V gene sequence: CDR1 LNHDA, CDR2 SQIVND (reference sequence). CDR3 length: 13 residues. V was trimmed by 2 bases and J by 8 bases, leaving 12 bases between them. As DNA, the CDR3 is TGTGCCAGTAGTATATTGTTTCGGCGGGAAGCTTTCTTT. It is translated as CASSILFRREAFF.

V is TRBV6-1 and J is TRBJ2-7; TRBD1 matches 8 bases. In germline, CDR1 is MNHNS, CDR2 SASEGT. The V gene end was trimmed by 8 bases and the J gene end by 5 bases; junction bases not matched to a gene: 14. The CDR3 length is 15 residues. CDR3 region: CASYLPGGGIHEQYF. The DNA for the CDR3 is TGTGCCAGCTACCTCCCAGGGGGCGGGATCCACGAGCAGTACTTC.

This clone was counted a single time. The CDR3 DNA follows: TGTGCCAGCTCCCTACTACAGGGTACGAACACTGAAGCTTTCTTT. Amino acids: CASSLLQGTNTEAFF. The rearrangement links TRBV18 to TRBJ1-1; D possibly corresponds to TRBD1 (6 bases). Germline V lookup: CDR1 KGHSH, CDR2 LQKENI. V was clipped by 6 bases and J by 1 base, with 15 bases between them. This CDR3 spans 15 amino acids.

The chain carries TRBV15 and TRBJ1-5; D perhaps matches TRBD1 (6 bases). V was trimmed by 1 base and J by 5 bases, leaving 12 bases between them. The CDR3 totals 15 residues. CDR1 is LNHNV and CDR2 is YYDKDF in the germline V gene (reference sequence). The DNA of the CDR3 is TGTGCCACCAGCAGAGGGTACAGGGAAGATCAGCCCCAGCATTTT. Its translation: CATSRGYREDQPQHF.

The chain is built from TRBV7-3 and TRBJ2-1, with D unresolved. V was trimmed by 5 bases and J by 5 bases, leaving 7 bases between them. Germline CDR1 and CDR2: SGHTA and FQGTGA. The CDR3 is made up of 12 amino acids. CDR3 amino acids: CASSLQNNEQFF. CDR3 bases: TGTGCCAGCAGCCTGCAGAACAATGAGCAGTTCTTC. The variable domain in full, with the rest retrieved from reference TRBV7-3 and TRBJ2-1, is GAGVSQTPSNKVTEKGKYVELRCDPISGHTALYWYRQSLGQGPEFLIYFQGTGAADDSGLPNDRFFAVRPEGSVSTLKIQRTERGDSAVYLCASSLQNNEQFFGPGTRLTVL.

The sample holds one count of this clone. The gene calls are TRBV5-1 and TRBJ2-1, with unresolved D. CDR1 is SGHRS and CDR2 is YFSETQ in the germline V gene. The CDR3 covers 13 residues. The germline V and J ends were trimmed by 0 bases and 7 bases, with 8 bases remaining between them. The CDR3 reads CASSLGEVNEQFF. CDR3 in DNA: TGCGCCAGCAGCTTGGGAGAAGTTAATGAGCAGTTCTTC.

The rearrangement joins TRBV18 to TRBJ1-2; 9 nucleotides line up with TRBD1. This CDR3 spans 14 amino acids. The trim removed 3 bases at V and 7 bases at J, leaving 6 bases unmatched. Germline assignment: CDR1 KGHSH and CDR2 LQKENI. CDR3 amino acids: CASSPRTGEGGYTF. The CDR3 DNA reads TGTGCCAGCTCACCCAGGACAGGGGAAGGTGGCTACACCTTC.

J is TRBJ1-2 and V is TRBV7-2, with 9 bases matching TRBD1. The CDR3 has 15 amino acids. CDR1 and CDR2 from the germline V gene are SGHTA and FQGNSA. V lost 5 bases, J lost 7 bases, and 11 bases stayed unmatched. In DNA form, the CDR3 reads TGTGCCAGCAGCCCCGCGGGACAGGGTGTCTCTGGCTACACCTTC. It encodes CASSPAGQGVSGYTF.